This TCR beta chain was identified in a study of OX40 agonist ivuxolimab in advanced cancers. Study at large: Three patients, one with hepatocellular carcinoma and two with cutaneous melanoma, responded partially.

General study points: There were also nonresponders showing low normalized T-cell clonal expansion.

Notes on this clone: The target antigen is unknown.

The CDR3 runs 14 residues. Per germline, CDR1 SGHRS and CDR2 YFSETQ. V lost 0 bases to trimming and J lost 2 bases, with 5 bases between them. Only in-frame clones appear in the TCRdb table, and some are missing; sequencing was by immunoSEQ multiplex PCR. The top ten hold 5.5% to 7% of the sample, which has around 53,000 clones, roughly nine tenths seen once. The V and J genes are TRBV5-1 and TRBJ1-4; D is perhaps TRBD1 (5 bases). The sample in question was CD4+ or CD8+ T cells sorted from blood, obtained in a trial of the OX40 agonist ivuxolimab. This TCR derives from an adult with an advanced solid tumor such as melanoma, head and neck, liver or kidney cancer. The CDR3 protein is CASSLDRTNEKLFF. CDR3 DNA sequence: TGCGCCAGCAGCTTGGACAGGACTAATGAAAAACTGTTTTTT.